This TCR beta chain was observed in a study of regulatory T cells in long-lasting Graves disease. The CDR3 consists of 15 residues. V lost 7 bases to trimming and J lost 2 bases, with 18 bases between them. Germline loops: CDR1 MDHEN, CDR2 SYDVKM. Time point in this sample: newly diagnosed GD, antithyroid drugs for less than 3 months. After RNA was extracted from PBMCs, the TCR library was made from it. This clonotype has at least ten counts. Arm-PCR of CDR3 regions and iRepertoire HTBI primers were the basis on which TCR beta libraries were built. One entry per CDR3 protein, called by TCRdb with MiXCR from the multiplex PCR reads. In the table there are over 300,000 distinct CDR3 sequences, about 14% of which are singletons.

The sequence was collected from a female donor with Graves disease. The sample here was peripheral blood mononuclear cells (PBMCs), taken at new diagnosis, from a patient treated with antithyroid drugs. This sequence joins TRBV28 and TRBJ2-7; D unclear. The CDR3, as DNA: TGTGCCAGCACCCCCGTTCATGCCTTCCCCTACGAGCAGTACTTC. This sequence encodes CASTPVHAFPYEQYF.